These 24 T cell receptor beta chains share one sample of origin, sequenced in a study of blood T cell repertoires in COVID-19. Measured with immunoSEQ multiplex PCR; TCRdb has only the in-frame clones, and not every one. This sample has roughly 180,000 clones, with about 80% found just once. The specimen sequenced was PBMCs or T cells enriched from blood (not recorded which). These receptors originate from a man aged 55 to 70 who had been exposed to COVID-19.

This chain joins TRBV7-9 and TRBJ2-3, with 7 bases identical to TRBD1. The CDR3 spans 15 residues. Germline CDR1 and CDR2: SEHNR and FQNEAQ (reference sequence). V trimming: 5 bases; J trimming: 2 bases; junction bases outside the gene matches: 7. CDR3 region: CASSVAGTDTDTQYF. The CDR3 nucleotides are TGTGCCAGCAGCGTGGCCGGGACAGACACAGATACGCAGTATTTT.

In this sample, this clone turned up a few times. The rearrangement links TRBV29-1 to TRBJ2-4, with TRBD1 identical over 9 bases. The J segment lost 3 bases and the V segment lost 2 bases, leaving 5 bases of the junction unmatched. Germline CDR1 SQVTM, CDR2 ANQGSEA. The CDR3 extends over 15 amino acids. CDR3 region: CSVESPDRGKNIQYF. The CDR3 region has the DNA TGCAGCGTTGAAAGTCCGGACAGGGGCAAAAACATTCAGTACTTC.

The genes are TRBV19 and TRBJ1-1, with TRBD1 identical over 8 bases. Looked up from germline, CDR1 is LNHDA and CDR2 is SQIVND (reference sequence). Unmatched junction bases numbered 4, after V lost 2 bases and J lost 5 bases. The CDR3 has 14 amino acids. The CDR3 nucleotides read TGTGCCAGTAGTATACAGGGGGCTGGGACTGAAGCTTTCTTT. Translating gives CASSIQGAGTEAFF.

This chain joins TRBV5-4 and TRBJ1-2; tentative D call: TRBD1 (5 bases). Trimming removed 4 bases at V and 6 bases at J, with 19 bases between. The CDR3 contains 15 residues. Germline V gene lookup returns CDR1 SGHNT and CDR2 YYREEE (reference sequence). The CDR3 nucleotides are TGTGCCAGCAGCCTGATTGGGGCAGGGCAAAATGGCTACACCTTC. This translates into CASSLIGAGQNGYTF.

The V call is TRBV4-3, the J call TRBJ1-5, with TRBD1 identical over 9 bases. Trimming at V came to 0 bases and at J to 4 bases, leaving 4 bases not matched to a gene. CDR1 and CDR2 (germline): LGHNA, YSLEER. CDR3 length: 16 residues. The CDR3 is CASSQDRGQGNQPQHF. The CDR3 region has the DNA TGCGCCAGCAGCCAAGATCGAGGACAGGGGAATCAGCCCCAGCATTTT.

The chain carries TRBV21-1 and TRBJ2-7; the DNA was not used to check the table's D call, TRBD1. TRBV21-1 is flagged as a pseudogene. The CDR3 has 14 residues. DNA of the CDR3: TGTGCCAGCAGCGGACAAGCAGGGCTCTACGAGCAGTACTTC. Its protein product is CASSGQAGLYEQYF.

The V and J genes are TRBV29-1 and TRBJ2-5, with TRBD1 as a possible D gene (5 bases). Trimming took off 3 bases at V and 2 bases at J, with 7 bases between the two ends. CDR3 length equals 12 residues. Germline V gives CDR1 SQVTM, CDR2 ANQGSEA. The CDR3 coding sequence is TGCAGCGTTGACGCAGGGCAAGAGACCCAGTACTTC. As protein: CSVDAGQETQYF.

This clone was counted a single time. V gene TRBV7-3 combines with J gene TRBJ2-7, with a weak D call TRBD1 (7 bases). Looked up from germline, CDR1 is SGHTA and CDR2 is FQGTGA. This CDR3 spans 17 amino acids. The ends were cut back, 2 bases at V and 9 bases at J, with 26 bases in the middle. This chain's CDR3 is CASSLQGRGVEISGQYF. The CDR3 DNA follows: TGTGCCAGCAGCTTACAAGGCAGGGGGGTTGAAATATCTGGGCAGTACTTC.

The chain joins TRBV5-4 to TRBJ1-5; D is perhaps TRBD1 (6 bases). CDR1 and CDR2 from the germline V gene are SGHNT and YYREEE (reference sequence). The length of the CDR3 is 14 residues. Between the trimmed V and J ends, which lost 0 bases and 4 bases, there was a span of 8 bases. The CDR3 here is CASSLEGVNQPQHF. The CDR3 DNA is TGTGCCAGCAGCTTGGAGGGGGTGAATCAGCCCCAGCATTTT.

In its sample, this clone was seen once. The chain combines TRBV12-3 or TRBV12-4 with TRBJ1-5; the D gene is possibly TRBD1 (5 bases). With 7 bases removed from V and 7 bases from J, the gap between germline ends came to 11 bases. The CDR3 sequence is 12 residues long. The CDR3 DNA sequence: TGTGCCAGCACCGTGGACAACCAGCCCCAGCATTTT. As protein: CASTVDNQPQHF.

The chain couples TRBV10-2 to TRBJ2-5, with D tentatively TRBD1 (5 bases). CDR3 size: 14 residues. V was clipped by 0 bases and J by 5 bases, with 10 bases between them. CDR1 WSHSY and CDR2 SAAADI come from the germline V gene. CDR3 DNA: TGCGCCAGCAGTGAGTCAAGGGGTTTCGAGACCCAGTACTTC. As protein: CASSESRGFETQYF.

The CDR3 sequence is CASSPLGQGWDQPQHF. In DNA form, the CDR3 reads TGTGCCAGCAGTCCCCTAGGACAGGGATGGGATCAGCCCCAGCATTTT. V and J are TRBV28 and TRBJ1-5; 8 bases map to TRBD1. V gave up 5 bases and J gave up 5 bases; unmatched junction bases: 11. There are 16 residues in the CDR3. From germline, CDR1 is MDHEN and CDR2 SYDVKM.

The J gene is TRBJ2-7, the V gene TRBV29-1; D is possibly TRBD1 (7 bases). V lost 6 bases and J lost 3, with 15 bases in between. This CDR3 comprises 13 residues. Germline V CDR1 and CDR2: SQVTM, ANQGSEA. The DNA for the CDR3 is TGCAGCGTCCAGGGGGGTATGGACTACGAGCAGTACTTC. It yields the protein CSVQGGMDYEQYF.

The J gene is TRBJ2-7, the V gene TRBV5-4, with 10 bases fitting TRBD2. J gave up 5 bases and V 4 bases, and 6 bases lay outside the gene matches. Germline CDR1 and CDR2: SGHNT and YYREEE (reference sequence). CDR3 length: 14 residues. The CDR3 coding sequence is TGTGCCAGCAGCATAGGACTAGCGGTCGACGAGCAGTACTTC. Its protein product is CASSIGLAVDEQYF. Together with reference TRBV5-4 and TRBJ2-7, the CDR3 gives the full variable domain: ETGVTQSPTHLIKTRGQQVTLRCSSQSGHNTVSWYQQALGQGPQFIFQYYREEENGRGNFPPRFSGLQFPNYSSELNVNALELDDSALYLCASSIGLAVDEQYFGPGTRLTVT.

CDR3 sequence: CASSLEVGTSGRYEQYF. The CDR3 DNA follows: TGTGCCAGCAGCTTAGAGGTTGGGACTAGCGGCCGGTACGAGCAGTACTTC. This sequence joins TRBV7-9 and TRBJ2-7, with 11 nucleotides matching TRBD2. Per the germline V gene, CDR1 is SEHNR and CDR2 is FQNEAQ (reference sequence). The CDR3 extends over 17 amino acids. V gave up 1 base and J gave up 4 bases; unmatched junction bases: 9.

This clone was found once. The chain carries TRBV15 and TRBJ2-1, with 7 bases identical to TRBD1. Trimming took 0 bases from V and 3 from J; bases not matched to a gene: 5. CDR3 length: 16 amino acids. Looked up from germline, CDR1 is LNHNV and CDR2 is YYDKDF (reference sequence). In DNA, the CDR3 is TGTGCCACCAGCAGAGATCTGGGACAGTACTACAATGAGCAGTTCTTC. This gives the protein CATSRDLGQYYNEQFF. The full variable domain, with the rest looked up from reference TRBV15 and TRBJ2-1, is DAMVIQNPRYQVTQFGKPVTLSCSQTLNHNVMYWYQQKSSQAPKLLFHYYDKDFNNEADTPDNFQSRRPNTSFCFLDIRSPGLGDTAMYLCATSRDLGQYYNEQFFGPGTRLTVL.

This clone was seen only once. CDR3 loop: CASSLALAGFTTDTQYF. The CDR3 coding sequence is TGTGCCAGCAGCTTGGCTCTAGCGGGATTTACCACAGATACGCAGTATTTT. The chain couples TRBV5-4 to TRBJ2-3; 9 bases match TRBD2. CDR3 length: 17 amino acids. Germline assignment: CDR1 SGHNT and CDR2 YYREEE (reference sequence). J gave up 2 bases and V 0 bases, and 7 bases lay outside the gene matches.

This clone came up once. The rearrangement links TRBV5-1 to TRBJ1-1; TRBD1 agrees at 7 bases. V dropped 1 base and J dropped 1; count of bases not matched to a gene: 1. This CDR3 comprises 14 residues. Germline loops: CDR1 SGHRS, CDR2 YFSETQ. CDR3 in DNA: TGCGCCAGCAGCTTGAACAGGGGGAACACTGAAGCTTTCTTT. This encodes CASSLNRGNTEAFF.

The chain joins TRBV19 to TRBJ2-4; 7 bases fit TRBD1. The CDR3 totals 15 residues. Trimming removed 0 bases from V and 6 bases from J; junction bases left unmatched: 5. Germline CDR1 and CDR2: LNHDA and SQIVND (reference sequence). Here the CDR3 DNA reads TGTGCCAGTAGTATAGATGAGGGGGCCGGAAACATTCAGTACTTC. Translating it yields CASSIDEGAGNIQYF.

In its sample, this clone was seen once. The chain employs TRBV6-5 and TRBJ2-3, with 7 nucleotides matching TRBD2. The V gene end was trimmed by 5 bases and the J gene end by 6 bases; junction bases not matched to a gene: 5. Germline V lookup: CDR1 MNHEY, CDR2 SVGAGI. The CDR3 extends over 13 amino acids. CDR3 DNA: TGTGCCAGCAGTACCCTGGGGGGGGATACGCAGTATTTT. This codes for CASSTLGGDTQYF.

This clone has only a few counts. The J gene is TRBJ1-5, the V gene TRBV6-5; D is undetermined. Looked up from germline, CDR1 is MNHEY and CDR2 is SVGAGI. Deletions cut 5 bases from V and 5 bases from J, with 10 bases between. CDR3 length: 13 amino acids. The CDR3 region has the DNA TGTGCCAGCAGTACAGACGGCTATCAGCCCCAGCATTTT. Protein: CASSTDGYQPQHF.

V is TRBV30 and J is TRBJ2-7, with D maybe TRBD1 (5 bases). This CDR3 has 12 residues. V was shortened by 4 bases and J by 1 base, with 8 bases between the two germline ends. CDR1 is GTSNPN and CDR2 is SVGIG in the germline V gene (reference sequence). The CDR3 coding sequence is TGTGCCTGGATGCAGGGTTCCTACGAGCAGTACTTC. Translated, it gives CAWMQGSYEQYF.

The chain carries TRBV12-5 and TRBJ1-1; D uncertain. Germline CDR1 is LGHNT and CDR2 is FRNRAP. The CDR3 consists of 13 residues. The ends were cut back, 6 bases at V and 1 base at J, with 9 bases in the middle. The CDR3 coding sequence is TGTGCTAGTGGCAATAAACAGAACACTGAAGCTTTCTTT. It codes for CASGNKQNTEAFF.

The rearrangement uses TRBV21-1 and TRBJ2-7; the table names TRBD1, a call not compared with the DNA. TRBV21-1 is termed a pseudogene. This CDR3 is 14 amino acids long. The CDR3: CASSWGQGVYEQYF. The CDR3 DNA reads TGTGCCAGCAGCTGGGGGCAGGGCGTCTACGAGCAGTACTTC.